The 5 T cell receptor beta chains reported below all come from one sample, sequenced in a study of blood T cell repertoires in COVID-19. Here immunoSEQ multiplex PCR was the method, and the copy in TCRdb shows in-frame clones only, minus some. This table has about 98,000 clones, about 85% appearing once. The sample taken for sequencing was peripheral blood. These receptor sequences come from a man aged 65 to 85 with acute or convalescent COVID-19.

This chain uses TRBV3-1 (or the pseudogene TRBV3-2) with TRBJ1-6; D is uncertain. This CDR3 region has 12 residues. Germline values: CDR1 LGHDT, CDR2 YNNKEL (reference sequence). V was clipped by 5 bases and J by 12 bases, with 11 bases between them. CDR3 nucleotides: TGTGCCAGCAGCGAAACTCGCGGACCCCTCCACTTT. Encoded protein: CASSETRGPLHF.

The count of this clone is one. V usage is TRBV19 and J usage is TRBJ1-2; 10 nucleotides match TRBD1. V lost 10 bases and J lost 4; bases outside the gene matches: 12. Germline loops: CDR1 LNHDA, CDR2 SQIVND (reference sequence). The CDR3 loop spans 15 amino acids. The CDR3 region is CATEETGGLGYGYTF. CDR3 nucleotide sequence: TGTGCCACCGAAGAGACAGGGGGCTTAGGCTATGGCTACACCTTC.

This chain joins TRBV4-1 and TRBJ1-4, with TRBD1 matching 8 bases. V was clipped by 4 bases and J by 7 bases; unmatched bases: 5. In germline, CDR1 is MGHRA, CDR2 YSYEKL. The CDR3 has 14 residues. The CDR3 coding sequence is TGCGCCAGCAGCCCCGGGACAGGCGGTGAAAAACTGTTTTTT. Amino acids: CASSPGTGGEKLFF.

V usage is TRBV6-5 and J usage is TRBJ2-1, with 8 bases matching TRBD1. Per germline, CDR1 MNHEY and CDR2 SVGAGI. V lost 9 bases and J lost 3; bases outside the gene matches: 7. The CDR3 extends over 14 amino acids. The chain's CDR3 is CASPPDRDYNEQFF. The CDR3 DNA is TGTGCCAGTCCTCCGGACAGGGACTACAATGAGCAGTTCTTC.

The CDR3 bases are TGTGCCATCAGCGCGGGAGTTTCGAGCAATCAGCCCCAGCATTTT. Its translation is CAISAGVSSNQPQHF. J is TRBJ1-5 and V is TRBV10-3; D uncertain. From germline, CDR1 is ENHRY and CDR2 SYGVKD. V lost 6 bases and J lost 1, with 13 bases in between. The CDR3 totals 15 residues.